The 23 T cell receptor beta chains listed next were all sequenced from one sample in a study of cytomegalovirus exposure and HLA in healthy donors. Sequencing used immunoSEQ multiplex PCR; TCRdb keeps in-frame clones, though not all of them. The repertoire holds approximately 150,000 clones, roughly 89% seen once, with about 3.5% in the top ten. Input material: PBMCs. All receptors derive from a woman aged 18-35 years in good health and CMV-seropositive.

The chain carries TRBV7-2 and TRBJ2-3; no definite D call. Between the trimmed V and J ends, which lost 9 bases and 4 bases, there was a span of 11 bases. The V gene's germline CDR1 is SGHTA and CDR2 FQGNSA. The CDR3 runs to 12 residues. The DNA of the CDR3 is TGTGCCAGTATCCTTAGAGCAGATACGCAGTATTTT. Its translation is CASILRADTQYF.

A single count supports this clone. The genes are TRBV6-5 and TRBJ2-5; possibly TRBD2 for D (6 bases). Trimming took off 6 bases at V and 0 bases at J, with 14 bases between the two ends. CDR1 is MNHEY and CDR2 is SVGAGI in the germline V gene. The length of the CDR3 is 15 residues. The CDR3 region is CASRGRPGYQETQYF. Written as DNA, the CDR3 is TGTGCCAGCAGGGGGAGGCCTGGTTACCAAGAGACCCAGTACTTC.

In this sample, this clone turned up a few times. The chain carries TRBV5-1 and TRBJ2-1; the D gene is possibly TRBD1 (7 bases). V was shortened by 7 bases and J by 0 bases, with 11 bases between the two germline ends. Looked up from germline, CDR1 is SGHRS and CDR2 is YFSETQ. This CDR3 spans 14 amino acids. The CDR3 loop is CASQGGGSYNEQFF. The CDR3 nucleotides read TGCGCCAGCCAGGGGGGAGGCTCCTACAATGAGCAGTTCTTC. Supplemented by reference TRBV5-1 and TRBJ2-1, the full variable domain reads KAGVTQTPRYLIKTRGQQVTLSCSPISGHRSVSWYQQTPGQGLQFLFEYFSETQRNKGNFPGRFSGRQFSNSRSEMNVSTLELGDSALYLCASQGGGSYNEQFFGPGTRLTVL.

The chain joins TRBV7-3 to TRBJ2-2, with a possible D match to TRBD2 (6 bases). This CDR3 is built from 17 residues. Germline CDR1 and CDR2: SGHTA and FQGTGA. V gave up 2 bases and J gave up 4 bases, with 17 bases separating them. DNA of the CDR3: TGTGCCAGCAGCTTAGGGTTCACTAGCCGATTCACCGGGGAGCTGTTTTTT. Protein product: CASSLGFTSRFTGELFF.

The rearrangement uses TRBV9 and TRBJ2-7; D gene ambiguous. Germline CDR1 is SGDLS and CDR2 is YYNGEE. Trimming stripped 1 base from V and 2 bases from J, with 13 bases between. This CDR3 has 15 residues. For the CDR3, the DNA is TGTGCCAGCAGCGTACAGACGGGTCCCACCTACGAGCAGTACTTC. Protein product: CASSVQTGPTYEQYF.

This clone came up once. J is TRBJ2-1 and V is TRBV5-4; D remains unclear. CDR1 is SGHNT and CDR2 is YYREEE in the germline V gene (reference sequence). The CDR3 contains 11 residues. Trimming removed 0 bases from V and 8 bases from J, with 3 bases in between. The CDR3 loop is CASSLADEQFF. DNA of the CDR3: TGTGCCAGCAGCTTGGCAGATGAGCAGTTCTTC.

The genes are TRBV13 and TRBJ1-2, with D possibly matching TRBD1 (6 bases). V was cut by 6 bases and J by 8 bases, with 22 bases left in between. Germline CDR1 PRHDT, CDR2 FYEKMQ (reference sequence). This CDR3 is 15 amino acids long. The CDR3 DNA sequence: TGTGCCAGCAGAGTAGGGGTAGGACAGACCGGGGGCTACACCTTC. Translation: CASRVGVGQTGGYTF.

On this clone itself: Other DNA sequences in the same sample also yield this CDR3. The J gene is TRBJ2-1, the V gene TRBV9; weak D call: TRBD2 (5 bases). Germline CDR1 reads SGDLS; CDR2 reads YYNGEE. V was shortened by 0 bases and J by 0 bases, with 7 bases between the two germline ends. The CDR3 is 15 amino acids. CDR3 coding DNA: TGTGCCAGCAGCGTAGAGGCGGGCTCCTACAATGAGCAGTTCTTC. Its translation is CASSVEAGSYNEQFF. Looking up the rest from reference TRBV9 and TRBJ2-1 gives the full variable domain: DSGVTQTPKHLITATGQRVTLRCSPRSGDLSVYWYQQSLDQGLQFLIQYYNGEERAKGNILERFSAQQFPDLHSELNLSSLELGDSALYFCASSVEAGSYNEQFFGPGTRLTVL.

The genes are TRBV19 and TRBJ2-7; the D gene is possibly TRBD1 (5 bases). The CDR3 extends over 13 amino acids. CDR1 and CDR2 from the germline V gene are LNHDA and SQIVND (reference sequence). The germline V and J ends were trimmed by 5 bases and 4 bases, with 12 bases remaining between them. The CDR3 coding sequence is TGTGCCAGTAGTGCCGGGCCAGGGTACGAGCAGTACTTC. It yields the protein CASSAGPGYEQYF.

V gene TRBV10-3 combines with J gene TRBJ2-5; TRBD1 might be the D (6 bases). The V and J ends lost 5 bases and 1 base respectively, with 11 bases between them. The CDR3 runs 14 residues. Germline V CDR1 and CDR2: ENHRY, SYGVKD. CDR3 nucleotides: TGTGCCATCAGTATACAGGGCGGCCAAGAGACCCAGTACTTC. Protein: CAISIQGGQETQYF.

The CDR3 sequence: CASSCRLAGILVETQYF. As DNA, the CDR3 is TGTGCCAGCAGCTGTAGGCTAGCGGGTATTTTAGTAGAGACCCAGTACTTC. The rearrangement joins TRBV7-6 to TRBJ2-5, with 8 bases aligning to TRBD2. The CDR3 spans 17 residues. J lost 4 bases, V lost 4 bases, and 14 bases had no gene match. Germline V gene lookup returns CDR1 SGHVS and CDR2 FNYEAQ.

The count of this clone is one. The chain carries TRBV2 and TRBJ2-2; TRBD2 matches 9 bases. V shed 11 bases, J shed 3 bases, and the junction held 10 bases outside the gene matches. Germline assignment: CDR1 SNHLY and CDR2 FYNNEI. The CDR3 contains 15 residues. The CDR3 bases are TGTGCCGCCGGACTAGCGCGTGATTACACCGGGGAGCTGTTTTTT. This codes for CAAGLARDYTGELFF.

V gene TRBV9 combines with J gene TRBJ1-2, with 7 bases fitting TRBD1. This CDR3 spans 15 amino acids. V lost 4 bases, J lost 6 bases, and 12 bases stayed unmatched. Germline V lookup: CDR1 SGDLS, CDR2 YYNGEE. In DNA, the CDR3 is TGTGCCAGCAGCAGACAGGGTCGTAGCTTAAATGGCTACACCTTC. Its translation: CASSRQGRSLNGYTF.

CDR3 sequence: CASSQAPGLGYEQYF. The CDR3, as DNA: TGCGCCAGCAGCCAAGCACCGGGACTAGGGTACGAGCAGTACTTC. The genes are TRBV4-1 and TRBJ2-7; 8 positions agree with TRBD2. The CDR3 length is 15 residues. V shed 1 base and J 4 bases; nucleotides not matched to a gene: 6. CDR1 and CDR2 (germline): MGHRA, YSYEKL.

CDR3 in amino acids: CASSPHSGRVSEQYF. The CDR3 nucleotides are TGTGCCAGCAGTCCCCATAGCGGGAGGGTGTCCGAGCAGTACTTC. The V call is TRBV6-5, the J call TRBJ2-7; 11 bases agree with TRBD2. J lost 6 bases, V lost 5 bases, and 9 bases had no gene match. The CDR3 has 15 residues. Germline CDR1 is MNHEY and CDR2 is SVGAGI.

A word on this clone: Other DNA sequences in the sample encode the same CDR3. V gene TRBV28 combines with J gene TRBJ1-5, with 7 nucleotides matching TRBD1. V trimming: 6 bases; J trimming: 4 bases; junction bases outside the gene matches: 3. Germline V CDR1 and CDR2: MDHEN, SYDVKM. The CDR3 extends over 13 amino acids. Here the CDR3 DNA reads TGTGCCAGCAGGTCAGGGGGTAATCAGCCCCAGCATTTT. Its translation is CASRSGGNQPQHF.

The V gene is TRBV28, the J gene TRBJ2-1; 7 bases fit TRBD2. Trimming took 7 bases from V and 5 from J; bases not matched to a gene: 8. From germline, CDR1 is MDHEN and CDR2 SYDVKM. CDR3 length equals 14 residues. CDR3 nucleotides: TGTGCCAGCACCCGCGGGGGAGGGGACAATGAGCAGTTCTTC. It translates to CASTRGGGDNEQFF.

V is TRBV28 and J is TRBJ2-1; 7 bases map to TRBD1. CDR3 length: 16 residues. J lost 1 base, V lost 6 bases, and 9 bases had no gene match. Germline V gene sequence: CDR1 MDHEN, CDR2 SYDVKM. CDR3 bases: TGTGCCAGCAGGGCATTAACAGGGGTATCCTACAATGAGCAGTTCTTC. This translates into CASRALTGVSYNEQFF.

This clone has just a few counts. The chain joins TRBV7-6 to TRBJ2-3; no clear D gene. This CDR3 is 15 amino acids long. Germline V lookup: CDR1 SGHVS, CDR2 FNYEAQ. V lost 3 bases to trimming and J lost 0 bases, with 10 bases between them. For the CDR3, the DNA is TGTGCCAGCAGCTTCTCGACACTTAGCACAGATACGCAGTATTTT. Translated: CASSFSTLSTDTQYF. The whole variable domain, filled in from reference TRBV7-6 and TRBJ2-3, reads GAGVSQSPRYKVTKRGQDVALRCDPISGHVSLYWYRQALGQGPEFLTYFNYEAQQDKSGLPNDRFSAERPEGSISTLTIQRTEQRDSAMYRCASSFSTLSTDTQYFGPGTRLTVL.

The DNA for the CDR3 is TGTGCCAGCAGTTTTCAGAGCGGGCCCAATGAGCAGTTCTTC. Translation: CASSFQSGPNEQFF. This rearrangement joins TRBV27 to TRBJ2-1, with D tentatively TRBD2 (6 bases). The ends were cut back, 3 bases at V and 6 bases at J, with 12 bases in the middle. Germline V CDR1 and CDR2: MNHEY, SMNVEV (reference sequence). The CDR3 contains 14 residues.

The chain carries TRBV19 and TRBJ2-7, with a possible D match to TRBD2 (5 bases). There are 14 residues in the CDR3. From germline, CDR1 is LNHDA and CDR2 SQIVND (reference sequence). Deletions cut 3 bases from V and 4 bases from J, with 13 bases between. The CDR3 sequence: CASSIAILGYEQYF. DNA for the CDR3: TGTGCCAGTAGTATCGCGATACTAGGGTACGAGCAGTACTTC.

CDR3 protein: CASSLRLAPYNEQFF. Here the CDR3 DNA reads TGTGCCAGCAGCCTGCGACTAGCGCCCTACAATGAGCAGTTCTTC. The chain is built from TRBV11-3 and TRBJ2-1, with 8 bases fitting TRBD2. Trimming at V came to 5 bases and at J to 2 bases, leaving 5 bases not matched to a gene. This CDR3 has 15 amino acids. The germline V gene encodes CDR1 SGHNT and CDR2 YENEEA.

The rearrangement uses TRBV5-8 and TRBJ2-5; 8 nucleotides match TRBD1. This CDR3 region has 15 residues. V was clipped by 0 bases and J by 1 base; unmatched bases: 2. CDR1 is SGHTS, CDR2 YDEGEE, per germline. In DNA, the CDR3 is TGTGCCAGCAGCTTGGGACAGGGGACCCAAGAGACCCAGTACTTC. Protein product: CASSLGQGTQETQYF.